This TCR beta chain was captured by sequencing in a study of T cell repertoires in cytomegalovirus infection. From the reads, TCRdb called clonotypes with MiXCR, one entry per CDR3 protein. Of approximately 270,000 distinct CDR3 sequences in the sample, roughly 21% were seen once. This clonotype came up once. Its antigen is currently unknown. Trimming removed 3 bases at V and 2 bases at J, with 12 bases between. CDR3 size: 14 residues. Germline assignment: CDR1 SQVTM and CDR2 ANQGSEA. The sample was cultured PBMCs, taken from culture after CMV antigen stimulation. This clonotype was sampled from a human donor in good health (CMV status not recorded). Some clones in this sample may be carry-over from other donors' samples. The chain has TRBV29-1 and TRBJ2-3; D possibly corresponds to TRBD1 (6 bases). The CDR3 DNA sequence: TGCAGCGTTGACTCGGACAGAGCCACAGATACGCAGTATTTT. Translating gives CSVDSDRATDTQYF.